The clone carrying this T cell receptor beta chain appeared a single time. Its matching antigen is unknown. Trimming cost V 3 bases and J 5 bases, with 8 bases left between them. CDR1 is ENHRY and CDR2 is SYGVKD in the germline V gene. The CDR3 totals 13 residues. This specimen belongs to a study of vaccination effects on CD4 cells after COVID-19. Study information: Sequencing followed a ViraFEST assay step that expanded antigen-specific CD4+ T cells with viral peptide pools.

Findings and caveats of the study: After vaccination, at late timepoints, clones induced by infection and by vaccine contracted markedly.

CD4+ T cells were isolated after around 9 days of culture. It was two doses of either the BNT162b2 or mRNA-1273 vaccine that participants received. Vaccinated recipients, who were negative for nucleocapsid antibodies, had no history of SARS-CoV-2 infection. Sequencing was performed with immunoSEQ multiplex PCR; in TCRdb, only in-frame clones are kept and a portion is missing. Here the sample spans 45,000 to 55,000 clones, about three quarters being singletons. This TCR derives from a human donor who received a COVID-19 vaccine. This chain joins TRBV10-3 and TRBJ1-5; the D is unclear. The sequences come from CD4+ T cells from PBMCs cultured without peptide, collected after COVID-19 vaccination. CDR3 coding DNA: TGTGCCATCAGTGATAATGGGGATCAGCCCCAGCATTTT. Translation: CAISDNGDQPQHF.